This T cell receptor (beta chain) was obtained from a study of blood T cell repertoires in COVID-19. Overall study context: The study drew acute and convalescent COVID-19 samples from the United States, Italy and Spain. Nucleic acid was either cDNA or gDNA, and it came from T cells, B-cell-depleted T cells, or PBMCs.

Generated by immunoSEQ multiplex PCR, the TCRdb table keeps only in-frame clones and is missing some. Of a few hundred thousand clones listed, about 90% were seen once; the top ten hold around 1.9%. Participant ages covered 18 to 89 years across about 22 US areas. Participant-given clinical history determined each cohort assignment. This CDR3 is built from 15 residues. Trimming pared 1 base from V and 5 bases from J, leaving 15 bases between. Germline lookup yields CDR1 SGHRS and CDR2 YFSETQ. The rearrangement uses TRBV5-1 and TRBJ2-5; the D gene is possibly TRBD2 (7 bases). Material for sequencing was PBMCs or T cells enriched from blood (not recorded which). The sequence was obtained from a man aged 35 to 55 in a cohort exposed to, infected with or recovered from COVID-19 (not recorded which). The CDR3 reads CASSLFGGRQETQYF. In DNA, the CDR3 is TGCGCCAGCAGCTTGTTCGGGGGGCGCCAGGAGACCCAGTACTTC.